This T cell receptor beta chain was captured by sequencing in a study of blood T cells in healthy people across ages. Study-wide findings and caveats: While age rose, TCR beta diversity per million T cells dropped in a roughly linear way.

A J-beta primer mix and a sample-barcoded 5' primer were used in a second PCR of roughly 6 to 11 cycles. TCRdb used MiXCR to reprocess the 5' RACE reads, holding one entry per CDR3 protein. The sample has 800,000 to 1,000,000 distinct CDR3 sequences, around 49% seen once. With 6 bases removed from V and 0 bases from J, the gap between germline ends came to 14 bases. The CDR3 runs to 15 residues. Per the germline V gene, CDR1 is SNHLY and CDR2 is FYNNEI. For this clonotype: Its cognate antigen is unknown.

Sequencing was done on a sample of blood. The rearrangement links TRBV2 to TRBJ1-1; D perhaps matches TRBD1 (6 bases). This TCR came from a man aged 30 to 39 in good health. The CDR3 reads CASRGTSAMNTEAFF. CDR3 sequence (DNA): TGTGCCAGCAGAGGGACATCCGCAATGAACACTGAAGCTTTCTTT.